Only one count was recorded for the clone carrying this T cell receptor beta chain. Its cognate antigen is unknown. The sample comes from a study of Ad26.COV2.S vaccination and SARS-CoV-2 variants. Study at large: Recipients of Ad26.COV2.S got it intramuscularly, once or twice 56 days apart. Study observations and caveats: Spike-specific TCR breadth was greater in vaccine than placebo recipients.

Repertoires were generated with immunoSEQ multiplex PCR, while TCRdb's copy carries only in-frame clones and drops some. Of hundreds of thousands of clones listed, 90% are singletons. CDR1 and CDR2 (germline): SGHRS, YFSETQ. This CDR3 has 14 residues. V gave up 6 bases and J gave up 0 bases, with 9 bases separating them. Treatment: over 15 received Ad26.COV2.S at low or high dose, single or two shots; several received placebo; per-sample allocation not given. Sampling happened 63 days after the first vaccine or placebo injection. Cohort 1b enrolled adults aged 18-55 years in Boston. SARS-CoV-2 spike from the Wuhan strain was encoded by the vaccine, an Ad26 vector.

The sample in question was peripheral blood, obtained in a trial of Ad26.COV2.S vaccine versus placebo. This receptor was identified in a person between 18 and 65 years old who received the Ad26.COV2.S COVID-19 vaccine or a placebo. The chain recombines TRBV5-1 with TRBJ1-4; D gene uncertain. The CDR3 DNA follows: TGCGCCAGCACGGAGGGAGCAACTAATGAAAAACTGTTTTTT. It is translated as CASTEGATNEKLFF.